The T cell receptor (beta chain) under discussion was sequenced for a study of blood T cell repertoires in COVID-19. Study context: COVID-19 samples from acute and convalescent phases originated in the United States, Italy and Spain. T cells, B-cell-depleted T cells, or PBMCs supplied cDNA or gDNA.

Authors' analysis steps: Scientists estimated how many nucleated cells there were by amplifying reference gene primers. The table came from immunoSEQ multiplex PCR; TCRdb's copy has only in-frame clones and leaves some out. D and trimming were read from the DNA, whereas the V and J calls and clone size are those reported in that table. Found here are fewer than 200,000 clones, about 78% of them singletons; the top ten hold roughly 7.8%. This CDR3 comprises 15 residues. Germline trimming cut 0 bases from V and 5 bases from J; bases unmatched to any gene: 1. This sequence was found in a woman between 45 and 65 years old with active or convalescent COVID-19. The chain employs TRBV23-1 and TRBJ2-2; 9 bases are shared with TRBD1. TRBV23-1 is an ORF, and what it does is uncertain. The sample consisted of peripheral blood. The CDR3 loop reads CASSQSGQGTGELFF. DNA of the CDR3: TGCGCCAGCAGTCAATCAGGACAGGGGACCGGGGAGCTGTTTTTT.